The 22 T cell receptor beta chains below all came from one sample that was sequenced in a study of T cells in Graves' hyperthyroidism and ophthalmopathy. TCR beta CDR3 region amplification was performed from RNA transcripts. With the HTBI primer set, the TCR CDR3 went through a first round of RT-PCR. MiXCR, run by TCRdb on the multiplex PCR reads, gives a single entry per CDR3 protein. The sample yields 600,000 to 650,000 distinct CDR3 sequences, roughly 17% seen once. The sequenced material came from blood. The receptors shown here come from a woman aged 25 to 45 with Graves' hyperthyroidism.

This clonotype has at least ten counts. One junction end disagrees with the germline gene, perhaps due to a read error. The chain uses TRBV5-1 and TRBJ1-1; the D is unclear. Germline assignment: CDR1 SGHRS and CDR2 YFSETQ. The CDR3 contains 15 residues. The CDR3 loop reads CASTLGMGKNTEAFF. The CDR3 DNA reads TGCGCCAGCACCTTGGGTATGGGAAAGAACACTGAAGCTTTCTTT.

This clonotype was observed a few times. DNA for the CDR3: TGTGCCAGCAGCTTACAGGGTCATCAGCCCCAGCATTTT. As protein: CASSLQGHQPQHF. The J gene is TRBJ1-5, the V gene TRBV13; weak D call: TRBD1 (5 bases). Germline CDR1 is PRHDT and CDR2 is FYEKMQ (reference sequence). Trimming removed 2 bases at V and 5 bases at J, with 7 bases between. The CDR3 totals 13 residues.

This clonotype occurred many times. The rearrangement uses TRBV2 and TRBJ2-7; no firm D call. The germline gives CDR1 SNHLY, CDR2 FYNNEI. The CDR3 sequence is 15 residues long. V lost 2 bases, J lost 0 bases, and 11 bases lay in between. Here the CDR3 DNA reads TGTGCCAGCAGTGAAATCGAAACTTCCTCCTACGAGCAGTACTTC. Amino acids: CASSEIETSSYEQYF.

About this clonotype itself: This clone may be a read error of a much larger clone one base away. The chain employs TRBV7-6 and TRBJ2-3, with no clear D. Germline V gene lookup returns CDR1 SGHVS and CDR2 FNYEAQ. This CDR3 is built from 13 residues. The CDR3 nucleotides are TGTGCCGGCAGCTTCAGAATGGCAGATACGCAGTATTTT. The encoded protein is CAGSFRMADTQYF.

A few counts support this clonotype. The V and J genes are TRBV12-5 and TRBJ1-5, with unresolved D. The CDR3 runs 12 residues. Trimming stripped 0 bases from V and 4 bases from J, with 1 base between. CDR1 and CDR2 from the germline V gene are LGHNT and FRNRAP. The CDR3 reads CASGLVNQPQHF. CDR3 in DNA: TGTGCTAGTGGTTTGGTAAATCAGCCCCAGCATTTT.

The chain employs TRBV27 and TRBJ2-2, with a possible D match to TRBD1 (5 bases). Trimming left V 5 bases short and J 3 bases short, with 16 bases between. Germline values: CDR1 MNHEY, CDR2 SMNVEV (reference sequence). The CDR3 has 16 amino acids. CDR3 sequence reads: CASSPLGHEYTGELFF. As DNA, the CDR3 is TGTGCCAGCAGTCCTCTGGGGCATGAATACACCGGGGAGCTGTTTTTT.

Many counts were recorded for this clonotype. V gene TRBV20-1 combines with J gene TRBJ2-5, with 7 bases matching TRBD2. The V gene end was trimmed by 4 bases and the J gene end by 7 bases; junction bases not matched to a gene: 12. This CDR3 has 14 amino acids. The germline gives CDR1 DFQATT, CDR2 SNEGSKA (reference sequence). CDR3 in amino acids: CSAKAGENPGTQYF. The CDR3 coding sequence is TGCAGTGCTAAGGCGGGAGAGAACCCGGGGACCCAGTACTTC.

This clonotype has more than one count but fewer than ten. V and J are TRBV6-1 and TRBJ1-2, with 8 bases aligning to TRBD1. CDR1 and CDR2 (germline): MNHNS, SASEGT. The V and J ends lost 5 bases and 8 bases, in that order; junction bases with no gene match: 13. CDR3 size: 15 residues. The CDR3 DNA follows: TGTGCCAGCAGTTATGGGGCAGGGGGCGTTTGGGGCTACACCTTC. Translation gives CASSYGAGGVWGYTF.

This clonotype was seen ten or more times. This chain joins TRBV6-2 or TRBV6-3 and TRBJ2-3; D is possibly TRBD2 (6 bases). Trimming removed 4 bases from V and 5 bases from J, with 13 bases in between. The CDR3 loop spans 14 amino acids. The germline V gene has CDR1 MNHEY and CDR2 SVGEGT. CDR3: CASSSSGVVDTQYF. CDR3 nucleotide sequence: TGTGCCAGCAGTTCGTCGGGGGTTGTAGATACGCAGTATTTT.

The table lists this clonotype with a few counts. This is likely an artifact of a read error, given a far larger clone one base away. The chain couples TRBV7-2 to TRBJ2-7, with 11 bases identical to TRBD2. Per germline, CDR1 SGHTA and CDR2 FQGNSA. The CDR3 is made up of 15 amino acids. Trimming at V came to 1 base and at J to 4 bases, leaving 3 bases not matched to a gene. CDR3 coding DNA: TGTGCCAGCAGCTTAGGACTAGCGGGATGGTACGAGCAGTACTTC. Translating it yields CASSLGLAGWYEQYF.

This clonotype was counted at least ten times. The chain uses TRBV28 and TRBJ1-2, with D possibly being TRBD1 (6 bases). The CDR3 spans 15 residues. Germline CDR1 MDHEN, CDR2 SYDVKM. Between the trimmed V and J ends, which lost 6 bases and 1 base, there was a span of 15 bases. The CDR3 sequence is CASSQKGGGNYGYTF. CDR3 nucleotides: TGTGCCAGCAGCCAGAAAGGGGGGGGTAACTATGGCTACACCTTC.

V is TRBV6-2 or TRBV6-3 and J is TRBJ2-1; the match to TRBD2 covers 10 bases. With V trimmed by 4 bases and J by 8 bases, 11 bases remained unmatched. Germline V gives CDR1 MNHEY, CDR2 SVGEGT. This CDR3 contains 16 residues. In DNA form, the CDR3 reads TGTGCCAGCAGTTGGAGGCCTAGCGGGAGTGCCGATGAGCAGTTCTTC. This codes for CASSWRPSGSADEQFF.

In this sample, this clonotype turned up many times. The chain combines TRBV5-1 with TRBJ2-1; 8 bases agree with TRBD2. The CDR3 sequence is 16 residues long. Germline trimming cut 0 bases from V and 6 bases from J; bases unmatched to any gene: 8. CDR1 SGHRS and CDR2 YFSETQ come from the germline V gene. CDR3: CASSLVRTSRSNEQFF. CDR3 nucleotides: TGCGCCAGCAGCTTGGTGCGGACTAGCCGATCCAATGAGCAGTTCTTC.

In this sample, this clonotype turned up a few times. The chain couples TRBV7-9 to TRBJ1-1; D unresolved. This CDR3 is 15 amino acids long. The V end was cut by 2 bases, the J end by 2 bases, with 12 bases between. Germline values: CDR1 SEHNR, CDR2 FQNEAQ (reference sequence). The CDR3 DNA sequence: TGTGCCAGCAGCTTACCCTTGGCAGGAAACACTGAAGCTTTCTTT. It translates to CASSLPLAGNTEAFF.

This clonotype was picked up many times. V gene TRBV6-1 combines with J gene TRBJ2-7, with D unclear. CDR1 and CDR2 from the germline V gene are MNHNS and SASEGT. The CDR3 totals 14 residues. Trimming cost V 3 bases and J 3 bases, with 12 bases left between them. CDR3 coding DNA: TGTGCCAGCAGTGAGGGTCCCTGGGACTACGAGCAGTACTTC. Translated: CASSEGPWDYEQYF.

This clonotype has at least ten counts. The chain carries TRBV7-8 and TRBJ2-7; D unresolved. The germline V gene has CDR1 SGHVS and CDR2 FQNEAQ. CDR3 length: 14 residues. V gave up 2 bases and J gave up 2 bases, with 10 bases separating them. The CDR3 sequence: CASSLHVPPYEQYF. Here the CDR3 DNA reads TGTGCCAGCAGCTTACACGTGCCCCCCTACGAGCAGTACTTC.

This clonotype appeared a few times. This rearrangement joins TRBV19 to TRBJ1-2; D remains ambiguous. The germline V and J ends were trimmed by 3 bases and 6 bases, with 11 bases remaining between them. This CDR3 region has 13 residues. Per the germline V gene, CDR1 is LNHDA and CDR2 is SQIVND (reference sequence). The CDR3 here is CASSISGIHGYTF. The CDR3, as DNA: TGTGCCAGTAGTATTTCCGGGATCCATGGCTACACCTTC.

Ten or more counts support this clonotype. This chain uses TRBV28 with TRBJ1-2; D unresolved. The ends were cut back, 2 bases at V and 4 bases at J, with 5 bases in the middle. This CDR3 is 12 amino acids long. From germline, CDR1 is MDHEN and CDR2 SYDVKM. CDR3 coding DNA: TGTGCCAGCAGTTTAGCATCCTATGGCTACACCTTC. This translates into CASSLASYGYTF.

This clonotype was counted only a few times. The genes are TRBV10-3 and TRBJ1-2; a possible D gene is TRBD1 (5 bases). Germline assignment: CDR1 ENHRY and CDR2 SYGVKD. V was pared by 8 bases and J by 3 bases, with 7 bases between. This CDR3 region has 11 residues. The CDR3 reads CAIRGDYGYTF. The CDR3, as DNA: TGTGCCATCCGGGGGGACTATGGCTACACCTTC.

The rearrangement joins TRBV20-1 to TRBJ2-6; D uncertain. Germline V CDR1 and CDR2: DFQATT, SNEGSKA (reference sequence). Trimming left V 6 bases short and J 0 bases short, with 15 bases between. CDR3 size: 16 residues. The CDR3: CSAPSQIRSGANVLTF. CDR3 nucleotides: TGCAGTGCCCCCTCGCAGATACGCTCTGGGGCCAACGTCCTGACTTTC.

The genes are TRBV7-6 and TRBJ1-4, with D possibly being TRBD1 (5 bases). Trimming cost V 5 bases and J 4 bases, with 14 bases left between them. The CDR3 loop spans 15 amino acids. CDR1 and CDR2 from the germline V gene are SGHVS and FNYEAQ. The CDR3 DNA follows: TGTGCCAGCAGCACCGCAGGGACCCTTAATGAAAAACTGTTTTTT. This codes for CASSTAGTLNEKLFF.

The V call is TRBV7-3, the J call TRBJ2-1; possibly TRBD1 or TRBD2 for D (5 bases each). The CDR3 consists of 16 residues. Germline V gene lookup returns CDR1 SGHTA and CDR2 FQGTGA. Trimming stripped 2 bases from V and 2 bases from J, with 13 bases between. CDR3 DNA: TGTGCCAGCAGCTTAGGGGCCGGGAACCCCTACAATGAGCAGTTCTTC. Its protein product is CASSLGAGNPYNEQFF.